These 27 T cell receptor beta chains were sequenced from one sample in a study of blood T cells in healthy people across ages. A second PCR of roughly 7 to 11 cycles used a sample-barcoded 5' primer and a J-beta primer mix. TCRdb recomputed calls from the 5' RACE reads with MiXCR, one row per CDR3 protein. The table has hundreds of thousands of distinct CDR3 sequences, around two fifths seen once. The sample comprised blood. Receptors originate from a man aged 80 or over in good health.

This clonotype was observed a handful of times. This chain links TRBV3-1 with TRBJ1-2, with TRBD1 matching over 7 bases. The J segment lost 8 bases and the V segment lost 5 bases, leaving 11 bases of the junction unmatched. CDR3 length: 14 residues. The germline V gene has CDR1 LGHDT and CDR2 YNNKEL (reference sequence). For the CDR3, the DNA is TGTGCCAGCAGCTTTTGGAACACAGGGGACGGCTACACCTTC. Encoded protein: CASSFWNTGDGYTF. Full variable domain (remainder filled in from reference TRBV3-1 and TRBJ1-2): DTAVSQTPKYLVTQMGNDKSIKCEQNLGHDTMYWYKQDSKKFLKIMFSYNNKELIINETVPNRFSPKSPDKAHLNLHINSLELGDSAVYFCASSFWNTGDGYTFGSGTRLTVV.

V gene TRBV20-1 combines with J gene TRBJ2-5; 8 nucleotides agree with TRBD1. The germline V gene encodes CDR1 DFQATT and CDR2 SNEGSKA (reference sequence). This CDR3 region has 16 residues. The J segment lost 4 bases and the V segment lost 3 bases, leaving 13 bases of the junction unmatched. DNA of the CDR3: TGCAGTGCTAGCGGTGACAGGGGAGGTGGTCGAGAGACCCAGTACTTC. Encoded protein: CSASGDRGGGRETQYF.

On this clonotype itself: A much larger clone lies one base from this, so it may be a read error. The rearrangement uses TRBV27 and TRBJ2-7; 12 bases agree with TRBD2. J lost 7 bases, V lost 6 bases, and 7 bases had no gene match. Germline values: CDR1 MNHEY, CDR2 SMNVEV (reference sequence). The CDR3 is made up of 14 amino acids. CDR3 residues: CASRRLAGAHEQYF. CDR3 coding DNA: TGTGCCAGCAGAAGACTAGCGGGGGCCCATGAGCAGTACTTC.

The chain couples TRBV14 to TRBJ2-1; D assignment may be TRBD1 or TRBD2 (5 bases each). The DNA end is a closer match to TRBJ2-7, so the J assignment may be wrong. This CDR3 comprises 14 residues. CDR1 is SGHDN and CDR2 is FVKESK in the germline V gene. This chain's CDR3 is CASSSGRIYNEQYF. DNA of the CDR3: TGTGCCAGCAGCTCGGGACGGATCTACAATGAGCAGTACTTC.

The chain carries TRBV6-8 and TRBJ2-2; tentatively, D is TRBD2 (7 bases). The germline V and J ends were trimmed by 6 bases and 1 base, with 18 bases remaining between them. The CDR3 consists of 17 residues. Germline assignment: CDR1 MNHGY and CDR2 SAAAGT. CDR3 coding DNA: TGTGCCAGCAGCCCGAGGGGGGGGCAGATGAACACCGGGGAGCTGTTTTTT. Its translation is CASSPRGGQMNTGELFF.

The chain recombines TRBV5-1 with TRBJ1-2; D gene ambiguous. V was pared by 2 bases and J by 1 base, with 9 bases between. This CDR3 spans 14 amino acids. Germline V gene data show CDR1 as SGHRS and CDR2 as YFSETQ. The CDR3 DNA is TGCGCCAGCAGCTTAGGGATCGTTAACTATGGCTACACCTTC. Translation gives CASSLGIVNYGYTF.

The J gene is TRBJ1-1, the V gene TRBV20-1; no clear D. The V end was cut by 5 bases, the J end by 3 bases, with 16 bases between. CDR1 is DFQATT, CDR2 SNEGSKA, per germline (reference sequence). This CDR3 is built from 14 residues. CDR3 nucleotide sequence: TGCAGTGCTGGATCTTCTAGGGCGTACACTGAAGCTTTCTTT. This encodes CSAGSSRAYTEAFF.

The chain links TRBV24-1 to TRBJ2-3, with 13 bases identical to TRBD2. This CDR3 spans 19 amino acids. With V trimmed by 3 bases and J by 7 bases, 15 bases remained unmatched. Germline assignment: CDR1 KGHDR and CDR2 SFDVKD. The CDR3 sequence is CATSDALAGGRGRKNTQYF. For the CDR3, the DNA is TGTGCCACCAGTGATGCACTAGCGGGGGGGCGGGGTAGGAAAAATACGCAGTATTTT.

This clonotype has only one observation. The chain combines TRBV20-1 with TRBJ2-1, with 13 nucleotides matching TRBD2. The CDR3 spans 14 residues. The V and J ends lost 6 bases and 8 bases, in that order; junction bases with no gene match: 7. The germline CDR1 and CDR2 sequences are DFQATT and SNEGSKA (reference sequence). The CDR3 DNA reads TGCAGTGCGTCCGGGACTAGCGGGATGGATGAGCAGTTCTTC. It codes for CSASGTSGMDEQFF.

This clonotype was seen more than once but under ten times. The V gene is TRBV6-2 or TRBV6-3, the J gene TRBJ1-5, with D possibly matching TRBD1 (5 bases). This CDR3 contains 17 residues. Trimming left V 7 bases short and J 2 bases short, with 21 bases between. CDR1 is MNHEY, CDR2 SVGEGT, per germline. CDR3 sequence (DNA): TGTGCCAGCAACACTGACAGCGCGGCAGGAGGCAATCAGCCCCAGCATTTT. Its translation: CASNTDSAAGGNQPQHF.

This clonotype was detected a few times. This sequence joins TRBV29-1 and TRBJ1-2; D might be TRBD1 (6 bases). CDR1 and CDR2 (germline): SQVTM, ANQGSEA. The CDR3 has 13 residues. The ends were cut back, 6 bases at V and 2 bases at J, with 13 bases in the middle. CDR3 sequence reads: CSVARGGNYGYTF. In DNA form, the CDR3 reads TGCAGCGTAGCCAGGGGAGGCAACTATGGCTACACCTTC.

The chain recombines TRBV7-3 with TRBJ2-3, with 8 bases fitting TRBD2. The CDR3 has 18 residues. Germline loops: CDR1 SGHTA, CDR2 FQGTGA. V trimming: 2 bases; J trimming: 2 bases; junction bases outside the gene matches: 12. CDR3 amino acids: CASSLLPQLAGSTDTQYF. DNA of the CDR3: TGTGCCAGCAGCTTACTCCCACAGTTAGCGGGATCCACAGATACGCAGTATTTT.

The chain links TRBV2 to TRBJ1-4; TRBD1 matches at 7 bases. Germline values: CDR1 SNHLY, CDR2 FYNNEI. The CDR3 runs to 15 residues. J gave up 8 bases and V 6 bases, and 12 bases lay outside the gene matches. CDR3 residues: CASSRAEGAVEKLFF. CDR3 DNA: TGTGCCAGCAGCCGCGCTGAGGGGGCGGTGGAAAAACTGTTTTTT.

The chain employs TRBV7-8 and TRBJ2-3, with D possibly matching TRBD1 (5 bases). The V gene lost 3 bases and the J gene lost 2 bases, with 9 bases spanning the gap. Germline loops: CDR1 SGHVS, CDR2 FQNEAQ. This CDR3 is 14 amino acids long. The CDR3 loop reads CASSLGRHTDTQYF. CDR3 bases: TGTGCCAGCAGCTTGGGGCGCCACACAGATACGCAGTATTTT.

The chain is built from TRBV20-1 and TRBJ2-4; D might be TRBD2 (5 bases). The CDR3 has 12 amino acids. Trimming removed 6 bases from V and 7 bases from J, with 13 bases in between. Germline V gene sequence: CDR1 DFQATT, CDR2 SNEGSKA (reference sequence). Written as DNA, the CDR3 is TGCAGTGCAGACGGGGTACAGAACATTCAGTACTTC. Translated: CSADGVQNIQYF.

In this sample, this clonotype turned up a few times. J is TRBJ2-7 and V is TRBV20-1, with 13 bases lining up with TRBD2. The CDR3 consists of 15 residues. The J segment lost 4 bases and the V segment lost 8 bases, leaving 11 bases of the junction unmatched. Germline CDR1 DFQATT, CDR2 SNEGSKA (reference sequence). CDR3 in DNA: TGCAGTTCCAAACCGGGACTAGCGGGATCTTACGAGCAGTACTTC. As protein: CSSKPGLAGSYEQYF.

The chain is built from TRBV6-5 and TRBJ1-5; no definite D call. V lost 2 bases to trimming and J lost 2 bases, with 10 bases between them. Germline V lookup: CDR1 MNHEY, CDR2 SVGAGI. The CDR3 covers 15 residues. The CDR3 DNA follows: TGTGCCAGCAGTTACGCGATGAATGGCAATCAGCCCCAGCATTTT. Translating it yields CASSYAMNGNQPQHF.

The V gene is TRBV7-2, the J gene TRBJ1-3; the match to TRBD1 covers 7 bases. Unmatched junction bases numbered 6, after V lost 5 bases and J lost 2 bases. The germline gives CDR1 SGHTA, CDR2 FQGNSA. The CDR3 sequence is 15 residues long. CDR3 sequence (DNA): TGTGCCAGCAGCCCGGACAGGTTTCCTGGAAACACCATATATTTT. Translating gives CASSPDRFPGNTIYF. Full variable domain (remainder filled in from reference TRBV7-2 and TRBJ1-3): GAGVSQSPSNKVTEKGKDVELRCDPISGHTALYWYRQSLGQGLEFLIYFQGNSAPDKSGLPSDRFSAERTGGSVSTLTIQRTQQEDSAVYLCASSPDRFPGNTIYFGEGSWLTVV.

This clonotype was detected a few times. The chain carries TRBV4-2 and TRBJ2-7, with 8 bases aligning to TRBD2. With 0 bases clipped from V and 7 bases from J, the junction kept 8 bases outside the gene matches. Looked up from germline, CDR1 is LGHNA and CDR2 is YNFKEQ. CDR3 length equals 15 residues. CDR3 sequence: CASSQDGGGPGEQYF. The CDR3 DNA is TGTGCCAGCAGCCAAGACGGGGGGGGACCGGGAGAGCAGTACTTC.

About this clonotype: The junction and the germline gene differ at one end; a read error may be behind it. This chain connects TRBV5-6 to TRBJ2-6; a weak D match, TRBD1 (5 bases). The germline V gene encodes CDR1 SGHDT and CDR2 YYEEEE. The CDR3 is made up of 13 amino acids. The CDR3 here is CASSRPGANALTF. For the CDR3, the DNA is TGTGCCAGCAGCAGGCCTGGGGCCAACGCCCTGACTTTC.

V is TRBV11-3 and J is TRBJ2-3, with D possibly called TRBD1 or TRBD2 (5 bases each). The CDR3 has 16 amino acids. Trimming removed 5 bases from V and 3 bases from J, with 18 bases in between. Germline CDR1 is SGHNT and CDR2 is YENEEA. The CDR3 coding sequence is TGTGCCAGCAGCCACCGGAGCACCTGGGGGACAGATACGCAGTATTTT. It codes for CASSHRSTWGTDTQYF. The variable domain in full, with the rest retrieved from reference TRBV11-3 and TRBJ2-3, is EAGVVQSPRYKIIEKKQPVAFWCNPISGHNTLYWYLQNLGQGPELLIRYENEEAVDDSQLPKDRFSAERLKGVDSTLKIQPAELGDSAVYLCASSHRSTWGTDTQYFGPGTRLTVL.

This clonotype has at least ten counts. The J gene is TRBJ2-7, the V gene TRBV29-1; possibly TRBD1 for D (5 bases). Germline CDR1 and CDR2: SQVTM and ANQGSEA. The CDR3 length is 11 residues. V lost 6 bases, J lost 1 base, and 7 bases lay in between. CDR3 loop: CSVRQSYEQYF. CDR3 sequence (DNA): TGCAGCGTAAGACAGTCCTACGAGCAGTACTTC.

A few counts support this clonotype. The rearrangement links TRBV5-1 to TRBJ2-3, with 10 bases identical to TRBD2. The CDR3 sequence is 17 residues long. J lost 4 bases, V lost 3 bases, and 11 bases had no gene match. Germline V gives CDR1 SGHRS, CDR2 YFSETQ. This CDR3 reads CASSSRPSGSFADTQYF. The CDR3 DNA is TGCGCCAGCAGCTCCCGACCTAGCGGGAGTTTCGCAGATACGCAGTATTTT.

This clonotype was counted only a few times. V gene TRBV20-1 combines with J gene TRBJ2-1; 11 positions agree with TRBD2. CDR3 length: 15 amino acids. The germline CDR1 and CDR2 sequences are DFQATT and SNEGSKA (reference sequence). The junction had 4 bases not matched to a gene; V was cut back by 1 base and J by 5 bases. CDR3 nucleotides: TGCAGTGCTAGAGGTAGCGGGAGGGCGGACAATGAGCAGTTCTTC. Its translation is CSARGSGRADNEQFF.

The chain carries TRBV11-2 and TRBJ2-3, with TRBD2 identical over 8 bases. There are 15 residues in the CDR3. Germline V gene sequence: CDR1 SGHAT, CDR2 FQNNGV. The V segment lost 6 bases and the J segment 2 bases; nucleotides outside the gene matches: 7. CDR3 nucleotide sequence: TGTGCCAGCAGTCCGCAGCGGGGGCTCACAGATACGCAGTATTTT. Amino acids: CASSPQRGLTDTQYF.

V gene TRBV24-1 combines with J gene TRBJ2-7, with D unclear. V lost 5 bases to trimming and J lost 4 bases, with 5 bases between them. The CDR3 is 11 residues long. Germline CDR1 KGHDR, CDR2 SFDVKD. CDR3: CATSAGYEQYF. The CDR3 DNA reads as TGTGCCACCAGTGCCGGGTACGAGCAGTACTTC.

This clonotype has a single count. The V gene is TRBV15, the J gene TRBJ2-3; a possible D gene is TRBD2 (5 bases). The V gene lost 10 bases and the J gene lost 3 bases, with 17 bases spanning the gap. Germline CDR1 is LNHNV and CDR2 is YYDKDF (reference sequence). The CDR3 totals 14 residues. In DNA, the CDR3 is TGTGCCATCGGTAGAGGCAGGACTACAGATACGCAGTATTTT. Amino acids: CAIGRGRTTDTQYF.